This TCR beta chain was identified in a study of shared clonotypes between healthy human individuals. A CD45RA-negative memory subset and a CD45RA+ naive subset were separated from the CD4+ cells. This clone was observed a few times. Its antigen is unknown. Findings and limits, study-wide: In a handful of donors, 4.5% to 5.5% of naive CD4 clonotypes appeared in common.

Per germline, CDR1 MNHNS and CDR2 SASEGT. V lost 1 base and J 0 bases, leaving 12 bases between the germline ends. CDR3 length: 16 residues. Only in-frame clones appear in the TCRdb table, and some are missing; sequencing was by immunoSEQ multiplex PCR. The top ten hold about 0.059% of the sample, which has 400,000 to 600,000 clones, 95% to 97% seen once. The sample was naive CD4+ T cells sorted from blood. Indicated subset: CD45RA+ positively selected. This clonotype was obtained from a woman aged 30 to 39 in good health. The chain is built from TRBV6-1 and TRBJ1-1, with D possibly TRBD1 on 6 matching bases. The CDR3 here is CASSEGFNRVNTEAFF. CDR3 bases: TGTGCCAGCAGTGAAGGGTTTAACAGGGTGAACACTGAAGCTTTCTTT.